These 27 T cell receptor beta chains share one sample of origin, sequenced in a study of blood T cells in healthy people across ages. A sample-barcoded 5' primer and a J-beta primer mix were used in a second PCR of about 7 to 12 cycles. TCRdb recomputed calls from the 5' RACE reads with MiXCR, one row per CDR3 protein. The profile covers about 620,000 distinct CDR3 sequences, with more than 45% appearing a single time and approximately 13% taken by the ten largest. The specimen sequenced was blood. Receptor source: a woman older than 75 in good health.

The chain is built from TRBV7-2 and TRBJ2-3, with TRBD1 as a possible D gene (6 bases). This CDR3 has 13 amino acids. In germline, CDR1 is SGHTA, CDR2 FQGNSA. V lost 6 bases and J lost 5, with 12 bases in between. The CDR3 here is CASSRGTRDTQYF. The CDR3 coding sequence is TGTGCCAGCAGTAGAGGGACAAGAGATACGCAGTATTTT.

V and J are TRBV10-3 and TRBJ2-1, with D possibly matching TRBD1 (5 bases). V was pared by 3 bases and J by 8 bases, with 11 bases between. Germline CDR1 is ENHRY and CDR2 is SYGVKD. The CDR3 runs to 13 residues. Written as DNA, the CDR3 is TGTGCCATCAGTGATCCAGGGTATGATGAGCAGTTCTTC. Protein product: CAISDPGYDEQFF.

This chain joins TRBV20-1 and TRBJ1-1; no firm D call. This CDR3 comprises 14 residues. CDR1 and CDR2 (germline): DFQATT, SNEGSKA (reference sequence). With 0 bases removed from V and 0 bases from J, the gap between germline ends came to 8 bases. CDR3 in amino acids: CSARDGTVNTEAFF. DNA for the CDR3: TGCAGTGCTAGAGACGGCACTGTGAACACTGAAGCTTTCTTT.

This clonotype was detected a few times. An end of the junction does not agree with germline; a read error may underlie this. The J gene is TRBJ1-1, the V gene TRBV18; D perhaps matches TRBD1 (5 bases). The CDR3 has 18 amino acids. Germline CDR1 reads KGHSH; CDR2 reads LQKENI. In nucleotides, the CDR3 is TGTGCCAGCTCCCCACAAACCGGGACTCAAATAATGAACACTGAAGCTTTCTTT. Translated: CASSPQTGTQIMNTEAFF.

This chain connects TRBV15 to TRBJ2-5; no clear D gene. The CDR3 extends over 15 amino acids. The V end lost 2 bases, the J end lost 11 bases, and 21 bases lay between the germline ends. Germline-derived CDR1 and CDR2 are LNHNV and YYDKDF (reference sequence). This chain's CDR3 is CATSRTDIEAKEQYF. In DNA form, the CDR3 reads TGTGCCACCAGCAGAACTGACATTGAGGCCAAGGAGCAGTACTTC.

On this clonotype itself: A much larger clone lies a single base off, so this may be a read error. This chain uses TRBV27 with TRBJ2-7; a possible D gene is TRBD2 (6 bases). The CDR3 consists of 13 residues. The V gene's germline CDR1 is MNHEY and CDR2 SMNVEV (reference sequence). The CDR3 coding sequence is TGTACCAGCGGGCAGGGCGGCTCCTACGAGCAGTACTTC. Translating gives CTSGQGGSYEQYF.

This rearrangement joins TRBV7-2 to TRBJ1-2; no clear D gene. This CDR3 comprises 11 residues. V was shortened by 5 bases and J by 8 bases, with 9 bases between the two germline ends. Germline CDR1 and CDR2: SGHTA and FQGNSA. The chain's CDR3 is CASSRTGGYTF. The CDR3 nucleotides read TGTGCCAGCAGCCGGACTGGGGGCTACACCTTC.

The CDR3 DNA reads TGTGCCAGCAGTTTGGCAGGGGGGGCATATGGCTACACCTTC. As protein: CASSLAGGAYGYTF. The gene calls are TRBV6-2 or TRBV6-3 and TRBJ1-2; TRBD1 matches 7 bases. V lost 4 bases, J lost 5 bases, and 7 bases stayed unmatched. CDR3 length equals 14 residues. Germline V CDR1 and CDR2: MNHEY, SVGEGT.

This clonotype was observed at least ten times. V is TRBV7-2 and J is TRBJ1-2, with a possible D match to TRBD1 (5 bases). This CDR3 spans 15 amino acids. CDR1 and CDR2 from the germline V gene are SGHTA and FQGNSA. V was trimmed by 7 bases and J by 0 bases, leaving 15 bases between them. The CDR3 loop is CASNGHITSNYGYTF. For the CDR3, the DNA is TGTGCCAGCAACGGACACATAACCTCTAACTATGGCTACACCTTC.

This clonotype was counted at least ten times. V usage is TRBV6-6 and J usage is TRBJ1-1; D is undetermined. The CDR3 is 14 residues long. CDR1 and CDR2 from the germline V gene are MNHNY and SVGAGI (reference sequence). The germline V and J ends were trimmed by 0 bases and 1 base, with 6 bases remaining between them. CDR3 region: CASSYSLGNTEAFF. CDR3 nucleotide sequence: TGTGCCAGCAGTTACTCGTTGGGGAACACTGAAGCTTTCTTT.

There are a few counts of this clonotype. This chain joins TRBV20-1 and TRBJ1-2; 8 bases line up with TRBD1. This CDR3 region has 13 residues. The ends lost 4 bases at V and 8 bases at J; junction bases unmatched: 9. The germline V gene has CDR1 DFQATT and CDR2 SNEGSKA (reference sequence). CDR3 in DNA: TGCAGTGCTACCGACGGACAGGGCGGCGGCTACACCTTC. Its translation is CSATDGQGGGYTF.

The V and J genes are TRBV7-7 and TRBJ2-7; either TRBD1 or TRBD2 may supply D (5 bases each). CDR1 is SSHAT and CDR2 is FNYEAQ in the germline V gene (reference sequence). The CDR3 length is 15 residues. V lost 0 bases to trimming and J lost 6 bases, with 15 bases between them. Here the CDR3 reads CASSLAGTEFPEQYF. The CDR3 DNA is TGTGCCAGCAGCTTAGCCGGGACCGAATTCCCCGAGCAGTACTTC.

V and J are TRBV5-1 and TRBJ2-6; 9 positions match TRBD2. This CDR3 is built from 18 residues. Germline CDR1 and CDR2: SGHRS and YFSETQ. Germline trimming cut 1 base from V and 4 bases from J; bases unmatched to any gene: 9. As DNA, the CDR3 is TGCGCCAGCAGCTTGAGCCGTGCGGGGGGGCAAGGGGCCAACGTCCTGACTTTC. Its translation is CASSLSRAGGQGANVLTF.

V usage is TRBV6-1 and J usage is TRBJ2-5; TRBD1 might be the D (5 bases). The germline V gene has CDR1 MNHNS and CDR2 SASEGT. This CDR3 has 13 residues. With 10 bases removed from V and 3 bases from J, the gap between germline ends came to 15 bases. The CDR3 nucleotides read TGTGCCACCACGGATACAGGAAAAGAGACCCAGTACTTC. As protein: CATTDTGKETQYF.

This clonotype was detected only once. The chain has TRBV4-2 and TRBJ1-4; the D is unclear. V shed 3 bases and J shed 7 bases, with 6 bases lying between them. This CDR3 has 12 amino acids. In germline, CDR1 is LGHNA, CDR2 YNFKEQ. CDR3 nucleotide sequence: TGTGCCAGCAGCCAGTCGACTGAAAAACTGTTTTTT. Translating gives CASSQSTEKLFF.

There are a few counts of this clonotype. The chain combines TRBV28 with TRBJ2-1; the D gene could be TRBD1 or TRBD2 (5 bases each). The CDR3 covers 13 residues. V dropped 5 bases and J dropped 9 bases, with 14 bases sitting between them. Germline assignment: CDR1 MDHEN and CDR2 SYDVKM. CDR3 amino acids: CASSLGPPLEQFF. CDR3 nucleotides: TGTGCCAGCAGTCTGGGACCACCCCTTGAGCAGTTCTTC.

This clonotype was seen a single time. The junction shows a germline mismatch at one end, possibly a read error. The V and J genes are TRBV7-3 and TRBJ2-1; TRBD1 agrees at 7 bases. CDR1 and CDR2 from the germline V gene are SGHTA and FQGTGA. This CDR3 region has 16 residues. CDR3 region: CVSSLIWTGWSNEQFF. Here the CDR3 DNA reads TGTGTCAGCAGCTTAATATGGACAGGATGGTCCAATGAGCAGTTCTTC.

The V call is TRBV6-5, the J call TRBJ2-7, with D possibly being TRBD2 (6 bases). The germline gives CDR1 MNHEY, CDR2 SVGAGI. The CDR3 consists of 15 residues. V gave up 5 bases and J gave up 0 bases, with 14 bases separating them. The CDR3 DNA is TGTGCCAGCAGTGAACCCCCCGGGAGCTCCTACGAGCAGTACTTC. Protein sequence: CASSEPPGSSYEQYF.

The rearrangement joins TRBV24-1 to TRBJ2-4, with TRBD1 matching over 7 bases. This CDR3 spans 16 amino acids. Germline CDR1 KGHDR, CDR2 SFDVKD. Unmatched junction bases numbered 12, after V lost 5 bases and J lost 6 bases. DNA of the CDR3: TGTGCCACCAGTGCTACTGGATCTCGGGACAGAAACATTCAGTACTTC. It encodes CATSATGSRDRNIQYF.

The rearrangement uses TRBV2 and TRBJ2-2; 8 bases map to TRBD2. The CDR3 covers 15 residues. V shed 1 base and J 4 bases; nucleotides not matched to a gene: 2. Germline CDR1 is SNHLY and CDR2 is FYNNEI. The CDR3 loop is CASSEVAGGTGELFF. CDR3 nucleotide sequence: TGTGCCAGCAGTGAAGTGGCGGGGGGCACCGGGGAGCTGTTTTTT.

This sequence joins TRBV20-1 and TRBJ1-5, with a weak D call TRBD1 (5 bases). The CDR3 covers 16 residues. From germline, CDR1 is DFQATT and CDR2 SNEGSKA (reference sequence). V was pared by 0 bases and J by 0 bases, with 12 bases between. The CDR3 loop is CSARDPGIYSNQPQHF. As DNA, the CDR3 is TGCAGTGCTAGAGATCCAGGGATCTATAGCAATCAGCCCCAGCATTTT.

This rearrangement joins TRBV2 to TRBJ2-7, with D perhaps being TRBD1 or TRBD2 (6 bases each). CDR1 is SNHLY, CDR2 FYNNEI, per germline. V lost 5 bases to trimming and J lost 7 bases, with 15 bases between them. This CDR3 has 13 residues. This chain's CDR3 is CASSPGLDREQYF. The CDR3 DNA reads TGTGCCAGCAGTCCGGGACTTGACAGGGAGCAGTACTTC.

The chain links TRBV20-1 to TRBJ1-1, with TRBD1 as a possible D gene (5 bases). CDR3 length equals 16 residues. V was pared by 0 bases and J by 4 bases, with 18 bases between. Germline loops: CDR1 DFQATT, CDR2 SNEGSKA (reference sequence). CDR3 in DNA: TGCAGTGCTAGAGATCCCGGGACTCCCCTCCTCACTGAAGCTTTCTTT. It codes for CSARDPGTPLLTEAFF.

This clonotype was seen at least ten times. For the CDR3, the DNA is TGCAGTGCTCGCCAGAGGACAGGGGATTCACCCCTCCACTTT. Protein: CSARQRTGDSPLHF. The chain is built from TRBV20-1 and TRBJ1-6; 9 positions match TRBD1. CDR1 is DFQATT, CDR2 SNEGSKA, per germline (reference sequence). The junction had 7 bases not matched to a gene; V was cut back by 5 bases and J by 8 bases. This CDR3 comprises 14 residues.

As concerns this clonotype: This clone may be a read error of a much larger clone one base away. This chain joins TRBV7-9 and TRBJ2-5; 7 nucleotides line up with TRBD2. Germline loops: CDR1 SEHNR, CDR2 FQNEAQ (reference sequence). The trim removed 5 bases at V and 11 bases at J, leaving 17 bases unmatched. The CDR3 totals 15 residues. The CDR3 nucleotides read TGTGCCAGCAGCCTCGCTGGGGGGGTCTACAATGAGCAGTACTTC. This encodes CASSLAGGVYNEQYF.

The gene calls are TRBV18 and TRBJ2-3; 7 bases fit TRBD2. V shed 4 bases, J shed 0 bases, and the junction held 16 bases outside the gene matches. The germline V gene encodes CDR1 KGHSH and CDR2 LQKENI. The CDR3 sequence is 19 residues long. The CDR3 region has the DNA TGTGCCAGCTCACTTACTAAAACCGGGACTACCAGGAGCACAGATACGCAGTATTTT. This translates into CASSLTKTGTTRSTDTQYF.

This clonotype appeared a single time. This chain connects TRBV7-2 to TRBJ2-2; 10 nucleotides agree with TRBD2. This CDR3 comprises 16 residues. Germline V CDR1 and CDR2: SGHTA, FQGNSA. Losses at the gene ends were 2 bases for V and 5 bases for J; bases not matched to a gene: 5. The DNA of the CDR3 is TGTGCCAGCAGCTTAAGCCTAGCGGGAGCTACCGGGGAGCTGTTTTTT. It translates to CASSLSLAGATGELFF. The full variable domain, completed using reference TRBV7-2 and TRBJ2-2, is GAGVSQSPSNKVTEKGKDVELRCDPISGHTALYWYRQSLGQGLEFLIYFQGNSAPDKSGLPSDRFSAERTGGSVSTLTIQRTQQEDSAVYLCASSLSLAGATGELFFGEGSRLTVL.